Presented here are 26 T cell receptor beta chains from one specimen sequenced in a study of T cells expressing NK-cell markers. TCRdb reprocessed the 5' RACE reads, with one entry per CDR3 protein and no DNA. The record lists 150,000 to 200,000 distinct CDR3 sequences, of which the ten most abundant hold 20%. Sequences were obtained from blood T cells: a sorted CD56 or NKG2C T cell subset, CD4+ or CD8+ T cells, or bulk PBMC T cells (not recorded which). These receptor sequences come from a man aged 18-70 years in good health.

The V call is TRBV5-4, the J call TRBJ2-1. The CDR3 consists of 13 residues. Germline assignment: CDR1 SGHNT and CDR2 YYREEE (reference sequence). The CDR3 sequence is CASSPESVNEQFF.

The J gene is TRBJ1-1, the V gene TRBV2. CDR1 and CDR2 from the germline V gene are SNHLY and FYNNEI. This CDR3 has 15 amino acids. CDR3 amino acids: CASSEGVGSNTEAFF.

The chain employs TRBV28 and TRBJ2-3; there is no DNA to check the TCRdb D call of TRBD1. This CDR3 region has 14 residues. The germline V gene has CDR1 MDHEN and CDR2 SYDVKM. This CDR3 reads CASTEGSSTDTQYF.

The rearrangement uses TRBV5-6 and TRBJ2-7; no DNA is available, so the TRBD1 call from TCRdb remains unchecked. The CDR3 totals 13 residues. CDR1 is SGHDT and CDR2 is YYEEEE in the germline V gene. CDR3 protein: CASRETGSYEQYF.

The CDR3 spells CASSRGTLGSYNEQFF. V gene TRBV27 combines with J gene TRBJ2-1; TCRdb reports TRBD1, a call that lacks DNA to check it against. Germline CDR1 reads MNHEY; CDR2 reads SMNVEV (reference sequence). The CDR3 runs to 16 residues.

The chain joins TRBV28 to TRBJ2-2; without DNA, the TCRdb call of TRBD1 cannot be checked. The CDR3 consists of 14 residues. Germline lookup yields CDR1 MDHEN and CDR2 SYDVKM. The CDR3 is CASIPDREVGELFF.

This chain links TRBV9 with TRBJ2-2. The CDR3 extends over 17 amino acids. Germline CDR1 SGDLS, CDR2 YYNGEE. This chain's CDR3 is CASSVAGDWPNTGELFF.

The rearrangement joins TRBV4-1 to TRBJ2-5; TCRdb names TRBD1, which stays unverified in the absence of DNA. Germline assignment: CDR1 MGHRA and CDR2 YSYEKL. This CDR3 has 15 residues. The CDR3 is CASSQEGGAGETQYF.

This sequence joins TRBV28 and TRBJ2-7. Germline-derived CDR1 and CDR2 are MDHEN and SYDVKM. The CDR3 runs to 11 residues. CDR3 sequence: CATSTSYEQYF.

The V gene is TRBV3-1, the J gene TRBJ2-2; TCRdb lists TRBD1, though no DNA is available to test this call. The germline gives CDR1 LGHDT, CDR2 YNNKEL (reference sequence). The CDR3 has 16 amino acids. The CDR3: CASSRRQGLGTGELFF.

The V call is TRBV27, the J call TRBJ2-3. The CDR3 length is 15 residues. The germline V gene has CDR1 MNHEY and CDR2 SMNVEV (reference sequence). The CDR3 protein is CASRDLIGLTDTQYF.

V gene TRBV2 combines with J gene TRBJ1-2. The CDR3 has 12 amino acids. Germline V gene sequence: CDR1 SNHLY, CDR2 FYNNEI. CDR3 amino acids: CASSEELRGYTF. The whole variable domain, remainder taken from reference TRBV2 and TRBJ1-2, is EPEVTQTPSHQVTQMGQEVILRCVPISNHLYFYWYRQILGQKVEFLVSFYNNEISEKSEIFDDQFSVERPDGSNFTLKIRSTKLEDSAMYFCASSEELRGYTFGSGTRLTVV.

This chain links TRBV9 with TRBJ2-7; TCRdb designates TRBD1, a call that cannot be tested without DNA. The CDR3 contains 16 residues. Per germline, CDR1 SGDLS and CDR2 YYNGEE. The CDR3 region is CASSVGAGGFFDEQYF.

The rearrangement links TRBV6-5 to TRBJ1-1; the D gene TCRdb calls, TRBD1, cannot be checked with no DNA. There are 15 residues in the CDR3. The germline V gene has CDR1 MNHEY and CDR2 SVGAGI. CDR3 sequence: CASSHTGATNTEAFF.

The chain combines TRBV5-5 with TRBJ1-2; TCRdb names TRBD1, which stays unverified in the absence of DNA. This CDR3 region has 15 residues. Germline lookup yields CDR1 SGHKS and CDR2 YYEKEE (reference sequence). The chain's CDR3 is CASSIRDRISYGYTF.

The chain couples TRBV7-9 to TRBJ2-7; without DNA, the TCRdb call of TRBD1 cannot be checked. The CDR3 loop spans 17 amino acids. From germline, CDR1 is SEHNR and CDR2 FQNEAQ (reference sequence). The CDR3: CASSLEGQGALSYEQYF.

CDR3 loop: CASRTWDRVEETQYF. This rearrangement joins TRBV19 to TRBJ2-5; TCRdb designates TRBD1, a call that cannot be tested without DNA. From germline, CDR1 is LNHDA and CDR2 SQIVND (reference sequence). The CDR3 has 15 residues.

The chain carries TRBV4-1 and TRBJ1-3. Germline assignment: CDR1 MGHRA and CDR2 YSYEKL. The CDR3 spans 14 residues. The CDR3 protein is CASSQGTVGNTIYF.

This chain joins TRBV6-5 and TRBJ1-6; as DNA is missing, the TRBD1 call by TCRdb cannot be tested. CDR3 size: 17 residues. The germline CDR1 and CDR2 sequences are MNHEY and SVGAGI. CDR3 protein: CASSYEGRDTYNSPLHF.

The chain employs TRBV3-1 and TRBJ1-1; TCRdb selects TRBD1, and the lack of DNA leaves this call unchecked. This CDR3 contains 16 residues. The V gene's germline CDR1 is LGHDT and CDR2 YNNKEL (reference sequence). CDR3 protein: CASSQDPGQGAPEAFF.

The rearrangement links TRBV2 to TRBJ2-3; TCRdb calls TRBD1, which cannot be checked without DNA. Germline V gene lookup returns CDR1 SNHLY and CDR2 FYNNEI. The CDR3 covers 15 residues. Here the CDR3 reads CASSDVLASDDTQYF.

The chain links TRBV28 to TRBJ2-7. Looked up from germline, CDR1 is MDHEN and CDR2 is SYDVKM. This CDR3 comprises 14 residues. CDR3 protein: CASSWLPGSYEQYF.

The CDR3 is CASSAGLAGLAGELFF. This chain joins TRBV5-4 and TRBJ2-2; the TCRdb D gene call, TRBD2, has no DNA to confirm it. The CDR3 covers 16 residues. Per germline, CDR1 SGHNT and CDR2 YYREEE (reference sequence).

This chain uses TRBV6-5 with TRBJ2-3; checking the TCRdb D call of TRBD1 is not possible without DNA. Per the germline V gene, CDR1 is MNHEY and CDR2 is SVGAGI. CDR3 length: 16 amino acids. CDR3 residues: CASSYGTGSIGDTQYF.

The V call is TRBV6-6, the J call TRBJ2-7. CDR1 MNHNY and CDR2 SVGAGI come from the germline V gene (reference sequence). This CDR3 region has 12 residues. The CDR3 protein is CASSPTSGSLYF.

The chain recombines TRBV4-2 with TRBJ1-1. CDR1 LGHNA and CDR2 YNFKEQ come from the germline V gene. The CDR3 is 16 amino acids. The CDR3 is CASSQLEYQMNTEAFF.